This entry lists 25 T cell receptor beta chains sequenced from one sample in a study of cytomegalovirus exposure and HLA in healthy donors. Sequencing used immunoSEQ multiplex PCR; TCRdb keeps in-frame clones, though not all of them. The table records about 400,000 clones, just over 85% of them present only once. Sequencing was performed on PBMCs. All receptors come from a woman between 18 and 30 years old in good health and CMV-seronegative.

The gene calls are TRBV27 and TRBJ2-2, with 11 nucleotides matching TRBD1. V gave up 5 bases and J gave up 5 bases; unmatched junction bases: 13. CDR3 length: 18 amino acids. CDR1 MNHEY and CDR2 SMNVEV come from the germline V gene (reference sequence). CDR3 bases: TGTGCCAGCAGTCTAAACGGACAGGGGGCTTTTCGAACCGGGGAGCTGTTTTTT. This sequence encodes CASSLNGQGAFRTGELFF.

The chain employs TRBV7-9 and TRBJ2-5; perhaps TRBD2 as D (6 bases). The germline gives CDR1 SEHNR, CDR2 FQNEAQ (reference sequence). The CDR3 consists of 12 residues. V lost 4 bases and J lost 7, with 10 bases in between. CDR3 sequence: CASSSEAGTQYF. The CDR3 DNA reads TGTGCCAGCAGCTCAGAAGCGGGGACCCAGTACTTC. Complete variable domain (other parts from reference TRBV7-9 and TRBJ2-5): DTGVSQNPRHKITKRGQNVTFRCDPISEHNRLYWYRQTLGQGPEFLTYFQNEAQLEKSRLLSDRFSAERPKGSFSTLEIQRTEQGDSAMYLCASSSEAGTQYFGPGTRLLVL.

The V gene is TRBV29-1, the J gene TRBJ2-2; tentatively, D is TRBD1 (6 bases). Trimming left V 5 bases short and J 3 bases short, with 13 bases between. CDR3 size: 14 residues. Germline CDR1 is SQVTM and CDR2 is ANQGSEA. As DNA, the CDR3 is TGCAGCGTTAGAAACAGGGTGGACACCGGGGAGCTGTTTTTT. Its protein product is CSVRNRVDTGELFF.

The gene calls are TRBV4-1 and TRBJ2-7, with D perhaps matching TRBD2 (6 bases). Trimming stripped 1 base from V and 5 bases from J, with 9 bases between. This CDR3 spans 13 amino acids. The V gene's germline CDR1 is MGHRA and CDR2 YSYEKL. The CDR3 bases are TGCGCCAGCAGCCAAGGATGGGGGGACGAGCAGTACTTC. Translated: CASSQGWGDEQYF.

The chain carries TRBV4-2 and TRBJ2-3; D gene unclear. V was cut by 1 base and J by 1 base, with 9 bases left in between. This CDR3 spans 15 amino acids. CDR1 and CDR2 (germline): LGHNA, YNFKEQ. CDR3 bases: TGTGCCAGCAGCCAAGCGGCCCGGGGCACAGATACGCAGTATTTT. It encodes CASSQAARGTDTQYF.

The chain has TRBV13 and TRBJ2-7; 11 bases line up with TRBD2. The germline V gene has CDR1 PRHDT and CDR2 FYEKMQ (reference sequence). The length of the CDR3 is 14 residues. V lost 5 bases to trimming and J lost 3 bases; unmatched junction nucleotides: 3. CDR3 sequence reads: CASSLLAGGYEQYF. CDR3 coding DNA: TGTGCCAGCAGCCTCCTAGCGGGGGGCTACGAGCAGTACTTC.

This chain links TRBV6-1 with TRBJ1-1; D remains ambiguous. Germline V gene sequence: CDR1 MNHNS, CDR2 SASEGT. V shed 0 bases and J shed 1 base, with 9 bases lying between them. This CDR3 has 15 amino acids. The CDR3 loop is CASSEAVVGNTEAFF. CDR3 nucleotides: TGTGCCAGCAGTGAAGCGGTGGTCGGGAACACTGAAGCTTTCTTT.

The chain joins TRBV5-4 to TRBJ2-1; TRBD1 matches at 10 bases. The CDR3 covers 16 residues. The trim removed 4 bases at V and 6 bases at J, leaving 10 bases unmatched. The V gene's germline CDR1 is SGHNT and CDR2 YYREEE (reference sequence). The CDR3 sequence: CASSPSGGQGINEQFF. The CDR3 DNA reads TGTGCCAGCAGCCCATCGGGGGGACAGGGGATCAATGAGCAGTTCTTC.

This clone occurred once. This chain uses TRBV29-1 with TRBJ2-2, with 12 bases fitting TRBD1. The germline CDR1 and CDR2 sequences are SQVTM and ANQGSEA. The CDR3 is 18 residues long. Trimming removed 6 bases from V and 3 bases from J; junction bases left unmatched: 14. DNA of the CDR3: TGCAGCGTCAATATACTCCGGGACAGGGGGCCGGACACCGGGGAGCTGTTTTTT. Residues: CSVNILRDRGPDTGELFF.

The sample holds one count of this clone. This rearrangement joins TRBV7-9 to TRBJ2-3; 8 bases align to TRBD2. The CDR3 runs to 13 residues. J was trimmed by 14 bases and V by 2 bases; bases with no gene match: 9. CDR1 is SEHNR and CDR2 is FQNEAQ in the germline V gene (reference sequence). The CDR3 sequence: CASSLILRGGWYF. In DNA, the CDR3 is TGTGCCAGCAGCTTAATCCTCCGGGGGGGCTGGTATTTT.

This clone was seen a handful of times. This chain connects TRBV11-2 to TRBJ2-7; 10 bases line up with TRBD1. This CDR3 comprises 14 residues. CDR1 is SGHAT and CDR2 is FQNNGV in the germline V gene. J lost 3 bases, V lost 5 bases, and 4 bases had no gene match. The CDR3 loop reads CASSMTGGDYEQYF. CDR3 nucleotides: TGTGCCAGCAGCATGACAGGGGGCGACTACGAGCAGTACTTC.

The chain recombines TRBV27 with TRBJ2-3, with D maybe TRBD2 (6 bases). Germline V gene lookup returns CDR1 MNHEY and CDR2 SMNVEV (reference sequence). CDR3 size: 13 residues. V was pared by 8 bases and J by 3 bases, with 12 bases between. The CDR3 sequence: CASRLGGTDTQYF. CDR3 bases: TGTGCCAGCCGTCTGGGGGGTACAGATACGCAGTATTTT.

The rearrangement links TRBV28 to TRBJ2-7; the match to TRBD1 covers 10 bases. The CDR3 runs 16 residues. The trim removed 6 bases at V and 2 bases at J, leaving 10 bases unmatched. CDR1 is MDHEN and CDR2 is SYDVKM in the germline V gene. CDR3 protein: CASRKTGGLSPYEQYF. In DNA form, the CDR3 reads TGTGCCAGCAGGAAGACAGGGGGCCTTAGTCCCTACGAGCAGTACTTC.

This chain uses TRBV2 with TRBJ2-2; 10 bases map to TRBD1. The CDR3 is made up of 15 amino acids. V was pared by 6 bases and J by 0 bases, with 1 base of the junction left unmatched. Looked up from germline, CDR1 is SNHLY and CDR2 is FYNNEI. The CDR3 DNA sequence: TGTGCCAGCAGCGGGACAGGGGCGAACACCGGGGAGCTGTTTTTT. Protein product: CASSGTGANTGELFF.

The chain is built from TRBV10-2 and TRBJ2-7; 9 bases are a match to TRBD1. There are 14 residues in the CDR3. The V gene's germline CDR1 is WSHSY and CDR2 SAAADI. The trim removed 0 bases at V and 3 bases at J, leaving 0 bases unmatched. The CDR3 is CASSESTGGYEQYF. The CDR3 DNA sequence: TGCGCCAGCAGTGAGTCGACAGGGGGCTACGAGCAGTACTTC.

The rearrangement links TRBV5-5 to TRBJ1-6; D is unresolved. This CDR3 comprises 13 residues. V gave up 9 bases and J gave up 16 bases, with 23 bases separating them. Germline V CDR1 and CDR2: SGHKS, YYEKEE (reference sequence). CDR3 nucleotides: TGTGCCACCTCAGCCCCTGGAGACTTCATGCTCCACTTT. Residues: CATSAPGDFMLHF.

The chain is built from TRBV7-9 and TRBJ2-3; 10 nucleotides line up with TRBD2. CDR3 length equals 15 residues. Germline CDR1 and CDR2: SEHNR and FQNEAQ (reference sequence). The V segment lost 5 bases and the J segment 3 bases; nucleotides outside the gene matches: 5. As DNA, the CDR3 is TGTGCCAGCAGCCTACTAGCGGGAAAAACAGATACGCAGTATTTT. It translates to CASSLLAGKTDTQYF.

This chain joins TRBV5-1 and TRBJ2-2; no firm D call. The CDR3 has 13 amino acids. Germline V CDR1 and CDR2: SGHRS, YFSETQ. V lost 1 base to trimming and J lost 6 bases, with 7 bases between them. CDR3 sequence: CASSLSTPGELFF. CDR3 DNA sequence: TGCGCCAGCAGCTTGTCTACTCCCGGGGAGCTGTTTTTT.

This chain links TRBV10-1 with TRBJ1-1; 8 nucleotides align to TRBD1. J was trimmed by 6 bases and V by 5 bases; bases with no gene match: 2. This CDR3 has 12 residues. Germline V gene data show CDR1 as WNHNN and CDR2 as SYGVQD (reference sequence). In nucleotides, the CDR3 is TGCGCCAGCAGTATGACAGGGGCTGAAGCTTTCTTT. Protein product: CASSMTGAEAFF.

The CDR3 loop reads CASSLDRDYEQYF. The CDR3 DNA reads TGCGCCAGCAGCTTGGACAGGGACTACGAGCAGTACTTC. This sequence joins TRBV5-1 and TRBJ2-7; D might be TRBD1 (6 bases). The germline V and J ends were trimmed by 0 bases and 3 bases, with 7 bases remaining between them. CDR1 is SGHRS and CDR2 is YFSETQ in the germline V gene. The CDR3 runs to 13 residues.

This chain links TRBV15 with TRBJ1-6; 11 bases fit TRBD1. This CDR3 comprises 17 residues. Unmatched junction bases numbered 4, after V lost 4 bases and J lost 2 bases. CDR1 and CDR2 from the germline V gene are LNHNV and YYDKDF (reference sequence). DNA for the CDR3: TGTGCCACCAGCAAAGGACAGGGGGCTCCCTATAATTCACCCCTCCACTTT. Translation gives CATSKGQGAPYNSPLHF.

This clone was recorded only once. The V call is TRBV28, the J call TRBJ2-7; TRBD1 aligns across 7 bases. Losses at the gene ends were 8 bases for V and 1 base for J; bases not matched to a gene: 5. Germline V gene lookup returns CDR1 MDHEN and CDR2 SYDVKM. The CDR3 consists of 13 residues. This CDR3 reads CASRRGQSYEQYF. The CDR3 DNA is TGTGCCAGCCGACGGGGACAGTCCTACGAGCAGTACTTC.

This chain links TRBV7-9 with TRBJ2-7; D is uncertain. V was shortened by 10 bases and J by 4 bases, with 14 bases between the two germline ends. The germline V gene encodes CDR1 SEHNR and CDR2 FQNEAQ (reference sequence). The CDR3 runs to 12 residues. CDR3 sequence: CATSSALYEQYF. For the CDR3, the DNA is TGTGCCACATCAAGCGCCCTTTACGAGCAGTACTTC.

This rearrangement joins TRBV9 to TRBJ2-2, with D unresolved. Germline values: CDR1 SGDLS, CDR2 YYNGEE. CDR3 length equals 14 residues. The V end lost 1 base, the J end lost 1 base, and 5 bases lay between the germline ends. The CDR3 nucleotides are TGTGCCAGCAGCGTATCACAGAACACCGGGGAGCTGTTTTTT. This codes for CASSVSQNTGELFF.

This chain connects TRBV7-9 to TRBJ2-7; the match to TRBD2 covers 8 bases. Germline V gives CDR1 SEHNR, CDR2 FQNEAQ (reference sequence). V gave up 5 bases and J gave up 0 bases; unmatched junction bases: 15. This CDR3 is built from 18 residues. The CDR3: CASSQVIMISGNSYEQYF. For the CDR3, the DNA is TGTGCCAGCAGCCAAGTTATAATGATTAGCGGGAACTCCTACGAGCAGTACTTC.